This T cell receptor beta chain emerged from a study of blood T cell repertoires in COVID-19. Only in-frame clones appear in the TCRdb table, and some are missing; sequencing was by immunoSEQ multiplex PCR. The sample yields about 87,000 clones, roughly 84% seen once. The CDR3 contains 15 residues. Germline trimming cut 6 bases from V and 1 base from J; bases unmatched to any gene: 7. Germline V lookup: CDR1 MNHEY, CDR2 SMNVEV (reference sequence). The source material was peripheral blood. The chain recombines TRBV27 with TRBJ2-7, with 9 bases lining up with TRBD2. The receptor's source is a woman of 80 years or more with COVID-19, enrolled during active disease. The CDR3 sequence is CASRGLAGVSYEQYF. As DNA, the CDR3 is TGTGCCAGCAGAGGTTTAGCGGGAGTGTCCTACGAGCAGTACTTC.